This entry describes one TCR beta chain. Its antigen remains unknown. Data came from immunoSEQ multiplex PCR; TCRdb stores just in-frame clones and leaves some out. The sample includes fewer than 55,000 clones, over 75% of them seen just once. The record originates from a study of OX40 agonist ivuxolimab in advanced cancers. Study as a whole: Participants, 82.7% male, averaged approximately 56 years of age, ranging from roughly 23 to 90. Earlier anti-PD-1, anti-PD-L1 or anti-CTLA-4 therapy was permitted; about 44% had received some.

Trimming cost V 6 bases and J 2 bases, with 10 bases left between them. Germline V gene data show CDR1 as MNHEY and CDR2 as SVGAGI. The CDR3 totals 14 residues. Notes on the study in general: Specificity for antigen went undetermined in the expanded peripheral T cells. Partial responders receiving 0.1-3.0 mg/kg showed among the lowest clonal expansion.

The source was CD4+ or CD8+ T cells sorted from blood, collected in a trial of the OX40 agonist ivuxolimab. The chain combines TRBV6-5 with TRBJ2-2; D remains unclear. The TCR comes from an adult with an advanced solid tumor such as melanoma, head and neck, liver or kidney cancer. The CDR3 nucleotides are TGTGCCAGCAGCCTGGCGGCCAACACCGGGGAGCTGTTTTTT. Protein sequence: CASSLAANTGELFF.